This T cell receptor beta chain was sequenced during a study of blood T cells in healthy people across ages. The V and J ends lost 10 bases and 6 bases, in that order; junction bases with no gene match: 6. Germline assignment: CDR1 ENHRY and CDR2 SYGVKD. The CDR3 spans 12 residues. A second PCR, run for roughly 7 to 12 cycles, used a sample-barcoded 5' primer plus a J-beta primer mix. Using its own MiXCR run on the 5' RACE reads, TCRdb lists one record per CDR3 protein. This sample has about 930,000 distinct CDR3 sequences, with roughly 28% found just once. This clonotype was seen repeatedly, ten times or more. This may arise from a read error, as a much more abundant clone is one base away. The same sample was also studied in work on T cells of mothers and their children.

The rearrangement uses TRBV10-3 and TRBJ2-4; TRBD1 agrees at 7 bases. Material: blood. This TCR derives from a woman in her forties in good health. The CDR3 coding sequence is TGTGCCACCCCGGGACAGAGAAACATTCAGTACTTC. It translates to CATPGQRNIQYF.